These T cell receptor beta chains were read from a single sample in a study of blood T cell repertoires in COVID-19. Assay: immunoSEQ multiplex PCR; the TCRdb copy retains only in-frame clones and omits some. The sample carries under 250,000 clones, roughly 80% recorded once. Sequencing was done on a sample of peripheral blood. All receptors derive from a woman over 75 with acute or convalescent COVID-19. Both conserved end residues are part of each CDR3. A D gene is named only where the DNA matches it firmly. A clone size is listed for some rows: how often the clone was seen (once, few, many), or a class if it is expanded.

j_gene | d_gene | abundance | v_gene | CDR3aa | CDR3nt
TRBJ1-3 | TRBD1 | - | TRBV5-6 | CASRFYRQGANTIYF | TGTGCCAGCAGGTTTTACAGACAGGGGGCAAACACCATATATTTT
TRBJ2-1 | - | - | TRBV28 | CASSSTEFPYNEQFF | TGTGCCAGCAGTTCGACAGAGTTCCCCTACAATGAGCAGTTCTTC
TRBJ1-5 | - | few | TRBV7-2 | CASSPSGGLVNQPQHF | TGTGCCAGCAGCCCGAGCGGGGGACTAGTCAATCAGCCCCAGCATTTT
TRBJ1-5 | - | - | TRBV19 | CASTTFAGGGNQPQHF | TGTGCCAGTACCACCTTTGCTGGGGGCGGCAATCAGCCCCAGCATTTT
TRBJ2-7 | - | - | TRBV7-2 | CASSQDGGTPYEQYF | TGTGCCAGCAGCCAAGACGGGGGGACACCTTACGAGCAGTACTTC
TRBJ2-7 | TRBD2 | - | TRBV7-8 | CASSFPSGGPNSYEQYF | TGTGCCAGCAGCTTTCCTAGCGGGGGGCCAAACTCCTACGAGCAGTACTTC
TRBJ1-1 | - | - | TRBV25-1 | CASSGGVEAFF | TGTGCCAGCAGTGGGGGAGTAGAAGCTTTCTTT
TRBJ1-5 | - | - | TRBV7-3 | CASSLGVNNQPQHF | TGTGCCAGCAGCTTAGGAGTTAACAATCAGCCCCAGCATTTT
TRBJ2-7 | TRBD2 | - | TRBV7-2 | CASSLATSGIYEQYF | TGTGCCAGCAGCTTAGCGACTAGCGGGATCTACGAGCAGTACTTC
TRBJ2-2 | TRBD1 | - | TRBV7-3 | CASSLRQGRELFF | TGTGCCAGCAGCCTCAGACAGGGAAGGGAGCTGTTTTTT
TRBJ2-7 | - | - | TRBV6-1 | CASSEVGVGSYEQYF | TGTGCCAGCAGTGAAGTCGGGGTCGGCTCCTACGAGCAGTACTTC
TRBJ1-3 | - | - | TRBV21-1 | CASSKGQGVNLGGNTIYF | TGTGCCAGCAGCAAGGGACAGGGGGTTAATCTAGGAGGAAACACCATATATTTT
TRBJ1-2 | TRBD1 | - | TRBV15 | CATSRDTGQGGYGYTF | TGTGCCACCAGCAGAGATACGGGACAGGGAGGCTATGGCTACACCTTC
TRBJ2-7 | TRBD2 | - | TRBV14 | CASALAGAHEQYF | TGTGCCAGCGCCCTAGCGGGGGCCCACGAGCAGTACTTC
TRBJ2-2 | - | - | TRBV6-5 | CASSPRLANTGELFF | TGTGCCAGCAGCCCGAGGCTAGCGAACACCGGGGAGCTGTTTTTT
TRBJ1-5 | - | few | TRBV27 | CASSLQLNQPQHF | TGTGCCAGCAGTCTCCAACTCAATCAGCCCCAGCATTTT
TRBJ1-3 | TRBD1 | - | TRBV7-9 | CASSLDRTGGNTIYF | TGTGCCAGCAGCTTGGACAGGACAGGGGGAAACACCATATATTTT
TRBJ1-1 | - | - | TRBV5-6 | CASSLLGEGTEAFF | TGTGCCAGCAGCTTGCTCGGGGAGGGCACTGAAGCTTTCTTT
TRBJ1-5 | - | - | TRBV27 | CASSGMGSPQPQHF | TGTGCCAGCAGCGGGATGGGTTCACCTCAGCCCCAGCATTTT
TRBJ2-7 | TRBD2 | - | TRBV7-8 | CASSGDYNYEQYF | TGTGCCAGCAGTGGGGACTATAACTACGAGCAGTACTTC
TRBJ1-4 | - | - | TRBV10-3 | CAISESAGSVNEKLFF | TGTGCCATCAGTGAGTCTGCAGGGTCCGTAAATGAAAAACTGTTTTTT
TRBJ1-6 | - | - | TRBV5-1 | CASSSIDPENSPLHF | TGCGCCAGCAGCTCCATAGACCCGGAGAATTCACCCCTCCACTTT
TRBJ1-4 | TRBD1 | - | TRBV5-1 | CASSLAGTAEKLFF | TGCGCCAGCAGCTTGGCCGGGACAGCTGAAAAACTGTTTTTT
TRBJ1-6 | - | - | TRBV30 | CASGAVSNSPLHF | TGTGCCTCTGGGGCCGTATCAAATTCACCCCTCCACTTT
TRBJ1-2 | - | - | TRBV19 | CASSLSPQGIDGYTF | TGTGCCAGTAGCCTCTCCCCACAGGGTATCGATGGCTACACCTTC
TRBJ1-4 | - | few | TRBV19 | CASSIYGRLGATGEKLFF | TGTGCCAGTAGTATTTATGGGCGGCTTGGAGCTACAGGGGAAAAACTGTTTTTT
TRBJ1-1 | - | - | TRBV19 | CASSTGVSSTEAFF | TGTGCCAGTAGTACAGGGGTGTCTAGCACTGAAGCTTTCTTT
TRBJ2-3 | TRBD1 | - | TRBV16 | CASSQRTGEGRVTQYF | TGTGCCAGCAGCCAACGGACAGGGGAGGGGAGAGTTACGCAGTATTTT
TRBJ2-7 | - | - | TRBV11-2 | CASSLQNGVTYEQYF | TGTGCCAGCAGCTTACAAAACGGGGTTACCTACGAGCAGTACTTC
TRBJ2-6 | TRBD1 | - | TRBV6-2/TRBV6-3 | CASSYPLGPRGNSGANVLTF | TGTGCCAGCAGTTACCCCCTGGGGCCCAGGGGGAATTCTGGGGCCAACGTCCTGACTTTC
TRBJ1-2 | - | - | TRBV3-1/TRBV3-2 | CASSPGNGGYTF | TGTGCCAGCAGCCCGGGGAATGGGGGCTACACCTTC
TRBJ1-2 | - | - | TRBV5-4 | CASSSDSYGYTF | TGTGCCAGCAGCTCTGACAGCTATGGCTACACCTTC
TRBJ1-2 | TRBD1 | - | TRBV6-5 | CASRSSDREGYTF | TGTGCCAGCAGGTCCTCCGACAGGGAGGGCTACACCTTC
TRBJ1-3 | - | - | TRBV20-1 | CSASTYAGGGGNTIYF | TGCAGTGCTAGTACCTACGCCGGGGGAGGGGGAAACACCATATATTTT
TRBJ2-1 | TRBD2 | - | TRBV27 | CASAKTSGSKNEQFF | TGTGCCAGCGCTAAGACTAGCGGGAGTAAAAATGAGCAGTTCTTC
TRBJ1-2 | - | - | TRBV5-1 | CASSSGGGVYGYTF | TGCGCCAGCAGCTCAGGAGGAGGGGTCTATGGCTACACCTTC
TRBJ2-1 | TRBD2 | - | TRBV7-8 | CASSLAVSGGVNEQFF | TGTGCCAGCAGCTTAGCGGTGAGCGGGGGGGTGAATGAGCAGTTCTTC
TRBJ1-5 | - | few | TRBV19 | CASSTQYSNQPQHF | TGTGCCAGTAGTACCCAGTATAGCAATCAGCCCCAGCATTTT
TRBJ2-5 | - | - | TRBV5-6 | CASSLAFDTQETQYF | TGTGCCAGCAGCTTGGCCTTCGACACTCAAGAGACCCAGTACTTC
TRBJ2-3 | TRBD2 | - | TRBV6-6 | CASGIAGPSTDTQYF | TGTGCCAGCGGTATAGCGGGGCCTAGCACAGATACGCAGTATTTT
TRBJ2-7 | TRBD1 | - | TRBV18 | CASSPPRTGDTYEQYF | TGTGCCAGCTCACCACCCCGGACAGGGGATACCTACGAGCAGTACTTC
TRBJ2-5 | TRBD1 | - | TRBV5-1 | CASSTGQGGTQYF | TGCGCCAGCAGCACGGGACAGGGGGGGACCCAGTACTTC
TRBJ2-1 | TRBD1 | once | TRBV7-2 | CASSSTDRAVYEQFF | TGTGCCAGCAGCTCAACGGACAGGGCGGTCTATGAGCAGTTCTTC
TRBJ2-4 | - | - | TRBV18 | CASSPSWGEGKNIQYF | TGTGCCAGCTCACCATCTTGGGGGGAAGGCAAAAACATTCAGTACTTC
TRBJ1-5 | - | - | TRBV6-6 | CASTLGQLYNQPQHF | TGTGCCAGCACCCTGGGGCAGCTATACAATCAGCCCCAGCATTTT